This T cell receptor beta chain emerged from a study of blood T cells in healthy people across ages. Trimming stripped 6 bases from V and 7 bases from J, with 17 bases between. This CDR3 is 13 amino acids long. The V gene's germline CDR1 is DFQATT and CDR2 SNEGSKA (reference sequence). Each donor's blood draw was approximately 10 milliliters of peripheral blood. The study's findings and limits: Both higher diversity and more naive CD4+ cells marked long-lived donors when set against aged donors. PBMCs left unsorted prevented a conclusive naive versus antigen-experienced comparison.

A J-beta primer mix and a sample-barcoded 5' primer were used in a second PCR of roughly 7 to 12 cycles. TCRdb processed the 5' RACE reads anew with MiXCR; each CDR3 protein has one entry. The data hold 550,000 to 800,000 distinct CDR3 sequences, with more than 20% observed a single time. Remarks on this clonotype: The antigen remains undetermined.

The sample consisted of blood. This clonotype originated in a man aged 70 or older in good health. The rearrangement joins TRBV20-1 to TRBJ2-3; the D gene could be TRBD1 or TRBD2 (5 bases each). The CDR3 sequence is CSARGDTVNTQYF. CDR3 in DNA: TGCAGTGCCCGAGGGGATACGGTTAATACGCAGTATTTT.